This entry lists 8 T cell receptor beta chains sequenced from one sample in a study of T cell changes during pregnancy in multiple sclerosis. Assay: immunoSEQ multiplex PCR; the TCRdb copy retains only in-frame clones and omits some. This table holds approximately 30,000 clones, approximately 90% found once. This specimen consisted of CD8+ T cells from peripheral blood mononuclear cells, obtained in the first trimester of pregnancy. These receptors all come from a female donor with multiple sclerosis, enrolled in a pregnancy study.

V and J are TRBV19 and TRBJ1-5; weak D call: TRBD1 (6 bases). There are 12 residues in the CDR3. Germline V gene data show CDR1 as LNHDA and CDR2 as SQIVND (reference sequence). With 7 bases removed from V and 5 bases from J, the gap between germline ends came to 9 bases. The CDR3 DNA reads as TGTGCCAGTACGGACAGTTATCAGCCCCAGCATTTT. Translation: CASTDSYQPQHF. The full variable domain, its missing parts supplied by reference TRBV19 and TRBJ1-5, is DGGITQSPKYLFRKEGQNVTLSCEQNLNHDAMYWYRQDPGQGLRLIYYSQIVNDFQKGDIAEGYSVSREKKESFPLTVTSAQKNPTAFYLCASTDSYQPQHFGDGTRLSIL.

The chain links TRBV7-9 to TRBJ2-2, with 9 bases that match TRBD2. The CDR3 loop spans 16 amino acids. Germline CDR1 and CDR2: SEHNR and FQNEAQ (reference sequence). J gave up 5 bases and V 4 bases, and 8 bases lay outside the gene matches. CDR3 residues: CASSSFTSGWTGELFF. The CDR3 DNA sequence: TGTGCCAGCAGCTCCTTTACTAGCGGGTGGACCGGGGAGCTGTTTTTT.

The rearrangement uses TRBV2 and TRBJ2-1; 8 nucleotides line up with TRBD2. The V gene end was trimmed by 6 bases and the J gene end by 0 bases; junction bases not matched to a gene: 7. From germline, CDR1 is SNHLY and CDR2 FYNNEI. The CDR3 has 16 amino acids. DNA for the CDR3: TGTGCCAGCAGGGGGCCCGGGACTAGCTCCTACAATGAGCAGTTCTTC. As protein: CASRGPGTSSYNEQFF.

Points on this clone: This sample includes further DNA sequences coding for the same CDR3. This sequence joins TRBV28 and TRBJ2-5, with D possibly matching TRBD2 (5 bases). The V gene's germline CDR1 is MDHEN and CDR2 SYDVKM. V was pared by 1 base and J by 5 bases, with 8 bases between. This CDR3 has 13 amino acids. The CDR3 sequence: CASSLSGGETQYF. For the CDR3, the DNA is TGTGCCAGCAGTTTATCCGGCGGGGAGACCCAGTACTTC.

The genes are TRBV13 and TRBJ2-2; 7 nucleotides match TRBD2. Germline lookup yields CDR1 PRHDT and CDR2 FYEKMQ (reference sequence). The V gene end was trimmed by 2 bases and the J gene end by 6 bases; junction bases not matched to a gene: 9. This CDR3 is 16 amino acids long. CDR3 coding DNA: TGTGCCAGCAGCTTAAGGGCGGGAGAGGAACCCGGGGAGCTGTTTTTT. It is translated as CASSLRAGEEPGELFF.

The chain combines TRBV6-1 with TRBJ2-1; 11 bases agree with TRBD2. This CDR3 contains 16 residues. Germline V lookup: CDR1 MNHNS, CDR2 SASEGT. V lost 3 bases, J lost 5 bases, and 6 bases stayed unmatched. The CDR3 loop reads CASSEGLAVTNNEQFF. The CDR3 nucleotides are TGTGCCAGCAGTGAGGGACTAGCGGTCACAAACAATGAGCAGTTCTTC.

The chain joins TRBV27 to TRBJ2-3; tentatively, D is TRBD2 (6 bases). Trimming pared 5 bases from V and 5 bases from J, leaving 23 bases between. Germline CDR1 and CDR2: MNHEY and SMNVEV (reference sequence). The CDR3 covers 17 residues. In nucleotides, the CDR3 is TGTGCCAGCAGTACCACCCCGACTAGTAGCGCCAAAGATACGCAGTATTTT. It specifies CASSTTPTSSAKDTQYF.

V usage is TRBV5-6 and J usage is TRBJ1-1; D unresolved. The germline CDR1 and CDR2 sequences are SGHDT and YYEEEE. Between the trimmed V and J ends, which lost 2 bases and 0 bases, there was a span of 2 bases. This CDR3 is 12 amino acids long. This chain's CDR3 is CASSFVNTEAFF. For the CDR3, the DNA is TGTGCCAGCAGCTTCGTGAACACTGAAGCTTTCTTT. The complete variable domain, with remaining parts taken from reference TRBV5-6 and TRBJ1-1, reads DAGVTQSPTHLIKTRGQQVTLRCSPKSGHDTVSWYQQALGQGPQFIFQYYEEEERQRGNFPDRFSGHQFPNYSSELNVNALLLGDSALYLCASSFVNTEAFFGQGTRLTVV.